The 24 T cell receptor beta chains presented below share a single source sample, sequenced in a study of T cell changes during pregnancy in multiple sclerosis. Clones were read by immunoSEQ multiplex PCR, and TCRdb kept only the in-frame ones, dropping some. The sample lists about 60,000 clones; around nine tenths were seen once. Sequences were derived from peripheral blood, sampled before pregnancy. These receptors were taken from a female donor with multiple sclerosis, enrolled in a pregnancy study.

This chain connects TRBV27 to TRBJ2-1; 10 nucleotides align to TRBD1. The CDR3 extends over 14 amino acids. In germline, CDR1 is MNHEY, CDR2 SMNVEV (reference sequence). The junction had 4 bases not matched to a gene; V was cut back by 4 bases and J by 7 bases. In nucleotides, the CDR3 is TGTGCCAGCAGTTCTAGGACAGGGGGGAATGAGCAGTTCTTC. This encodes CASSSRTGGNEQFF.

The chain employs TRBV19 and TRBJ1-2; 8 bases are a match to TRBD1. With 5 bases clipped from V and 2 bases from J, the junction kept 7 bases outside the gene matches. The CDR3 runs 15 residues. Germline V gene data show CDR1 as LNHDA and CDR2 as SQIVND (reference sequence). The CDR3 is CASSSGQAKNYGYTF. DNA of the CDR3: TGTGCCAGTAGTTCGGGACAGGCGAAAAACTATGGCTACACCTTC.

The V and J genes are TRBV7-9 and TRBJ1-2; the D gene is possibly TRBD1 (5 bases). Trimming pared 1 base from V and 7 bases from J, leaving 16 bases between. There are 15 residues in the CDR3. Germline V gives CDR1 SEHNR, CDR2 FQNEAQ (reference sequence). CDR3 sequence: CASSLVGQKQGGYTF. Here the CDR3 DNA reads TGTGCCAGCAGCTTAGTTGGTCAGAAGCAGGGTGGCTACACCTTC. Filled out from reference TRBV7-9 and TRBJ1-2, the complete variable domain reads DTGVSQNPRHKITKRGQNVTFRCDPISEHNRLYWYRQTLGQGPEFLTYFQNEAQLEKSRLLSDRFSAERPKGSFSTLEIQRTEQGDSAMYLCASSLVGQKQGGYTFGSGTRLTVV.

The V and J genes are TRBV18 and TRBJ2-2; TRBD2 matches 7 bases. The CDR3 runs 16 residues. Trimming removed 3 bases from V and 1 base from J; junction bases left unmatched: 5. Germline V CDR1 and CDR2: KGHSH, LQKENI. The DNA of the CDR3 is TGTGCCAGCTCACCTCCGGGACTACAGAACACCGGGGAGCTGTTTTTT. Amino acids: CASSPPGLQNTGELFF.

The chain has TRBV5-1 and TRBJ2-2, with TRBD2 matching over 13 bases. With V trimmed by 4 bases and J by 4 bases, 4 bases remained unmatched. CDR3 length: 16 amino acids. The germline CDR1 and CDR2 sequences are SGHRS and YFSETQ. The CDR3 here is CASSHRTSGSTGELFF. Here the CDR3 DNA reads TGCGCCAGCAGCCACCGGACTAGCGGGAGCACCGGGGAGCTGTTTTTT.

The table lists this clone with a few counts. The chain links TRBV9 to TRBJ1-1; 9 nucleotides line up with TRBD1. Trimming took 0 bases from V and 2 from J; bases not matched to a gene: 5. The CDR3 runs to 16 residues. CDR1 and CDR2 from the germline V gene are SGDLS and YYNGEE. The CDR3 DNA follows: TGTGCCAGCAGCGTAGCCCAGACAGGGGGAAACACTGAAGCTTTCTTT. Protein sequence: CASSVAQTGGNTEAFF. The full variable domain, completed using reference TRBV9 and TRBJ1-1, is DSGVTQTPKHLITATGQRVTLRCSPRSGDLSVYWYQQSLDQGLQFLIQYYNGEERAKGNILERFSAQQFPDLHSELNLSSLELGDSALYFCASSVAQTGGNTEAFFGQGTRLTVV.

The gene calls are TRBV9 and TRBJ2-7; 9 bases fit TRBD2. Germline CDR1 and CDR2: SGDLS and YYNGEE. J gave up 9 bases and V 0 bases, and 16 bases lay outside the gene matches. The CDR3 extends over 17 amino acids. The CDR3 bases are TGTGCCAGCAGCGTAGAGGAGCGGGGGGCCTCAGTGAGACGGCAGTACTTC. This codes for CASSVEERGASVRRQYF.

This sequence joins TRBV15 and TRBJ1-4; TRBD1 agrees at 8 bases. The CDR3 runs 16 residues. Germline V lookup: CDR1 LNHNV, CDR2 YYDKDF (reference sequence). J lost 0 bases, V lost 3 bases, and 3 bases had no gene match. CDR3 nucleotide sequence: TGTGCCACCAGCAGGGACAGGGCCTCAACTAATGAAAAACTGTTTTTT. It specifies CATSRDRASTNEKLFF.

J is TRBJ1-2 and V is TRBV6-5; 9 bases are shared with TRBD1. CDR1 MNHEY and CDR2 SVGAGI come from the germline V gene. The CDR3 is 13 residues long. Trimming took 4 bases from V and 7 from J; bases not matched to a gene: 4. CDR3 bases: TGTGCCAGCAGTTCCGACAGGGGGTTTGGCTACACCTTC. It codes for CASSSDRGFGYTF.

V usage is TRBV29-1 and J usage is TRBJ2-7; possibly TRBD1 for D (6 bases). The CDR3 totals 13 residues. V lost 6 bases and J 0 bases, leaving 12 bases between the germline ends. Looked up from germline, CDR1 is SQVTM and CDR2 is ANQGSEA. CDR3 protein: CSVQGDNSYEQYF. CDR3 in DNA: TGCAGCGTCCAAGGGGACAACTCCTACGAGCAGTACTTC.

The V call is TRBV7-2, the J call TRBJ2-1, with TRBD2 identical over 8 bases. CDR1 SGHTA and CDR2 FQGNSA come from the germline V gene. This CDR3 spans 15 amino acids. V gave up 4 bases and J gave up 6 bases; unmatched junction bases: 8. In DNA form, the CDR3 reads TGTGCCAGCAGCTCGCCGGGACTAGGGGTCAATGAGCAGTTCTTC. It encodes CASSSPGLGVNEQFF.

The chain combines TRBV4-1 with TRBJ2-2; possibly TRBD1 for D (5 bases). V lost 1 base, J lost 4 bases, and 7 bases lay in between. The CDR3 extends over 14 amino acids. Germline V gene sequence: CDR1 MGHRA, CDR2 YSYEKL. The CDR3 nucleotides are TGCGCCAGCAGCCAAGTCAGGGTCACCGGGGAGCTGTTTTTT. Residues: CASSQVRVTGELFF.

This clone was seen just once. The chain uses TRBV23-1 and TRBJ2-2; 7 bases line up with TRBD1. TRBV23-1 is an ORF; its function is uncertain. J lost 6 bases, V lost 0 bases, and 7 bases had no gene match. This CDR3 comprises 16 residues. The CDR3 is CASSQSRGGRAGELFF. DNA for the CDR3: TGCGCCAGCAGTCAATCGAGAGGGGGCAGGGCCGGGGAGCTGTTTTTT.

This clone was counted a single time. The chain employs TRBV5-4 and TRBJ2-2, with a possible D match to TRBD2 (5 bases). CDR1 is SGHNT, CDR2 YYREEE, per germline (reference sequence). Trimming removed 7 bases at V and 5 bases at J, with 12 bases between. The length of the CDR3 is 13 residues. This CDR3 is CASADKRTGELFF. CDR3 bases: TGTGCCAGCGCCGACAAGCGGACCGGGGAGCTGTTTTTT.

CDR3: CASSHGTGGGQPQHF. CDR3 sequence (DNA): TGTGCCAGCAGCCACGGGACAGGGGGAGGTCAGCCCCAGCATTTT. The rearrangement joins TRBV2 to TRBJ1-5; 11 positions agree with TRBD1. J was trimmed by 6 bases and V by 6 bases; bases with no gene match: 7. The germline V gene has CDR1 SNHLY and CDR2 FYNNEI. The CDR3 spans 15 residues.

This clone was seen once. CDR3 region: CASSFSIRRENNSPLHF. Here the CDR3 DNA reads TGCGCCAGCAGCTTCAGTATTAGGAGGGAAAATAATTCACCCCTCCACTTT. The chain combines TRBV5-1 with TRBJ1-6; D gene unclear. The V gene's germline CDR1 is SGHRS and CDR2 YFSETQ. The CDR3 runs to 17 residues. Trimming pared 2 bases from V and 5 bases from J, leaving 17 bases between.

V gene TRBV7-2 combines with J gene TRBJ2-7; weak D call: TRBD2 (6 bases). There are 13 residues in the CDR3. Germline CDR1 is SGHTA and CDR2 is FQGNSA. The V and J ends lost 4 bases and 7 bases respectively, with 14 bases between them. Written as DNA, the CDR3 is TGTGCCAGCAGCTCTTGGGTCGGGGGAGAGCAGTACTTC. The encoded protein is CASSSWVGGEQYF. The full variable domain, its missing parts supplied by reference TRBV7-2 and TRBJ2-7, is GAGVSQSPSNKVTEKGKDVELRCDPISGHTALYWYRQSLGQGLEFLIYFQGNSAPDKSGLPSDRFSAERTGGSVSTLTIQRTQQEDSAVYLCASSSWVGGEQYFGPGTRLTVT.

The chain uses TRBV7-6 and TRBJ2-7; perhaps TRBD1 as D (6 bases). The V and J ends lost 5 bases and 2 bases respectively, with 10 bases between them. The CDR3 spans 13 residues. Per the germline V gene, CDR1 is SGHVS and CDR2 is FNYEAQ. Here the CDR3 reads CASSARTAYEQYF. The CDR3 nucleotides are TGTGCCAGCAGCGCCCGGACAGCCTACGAGCAGTACTTC.

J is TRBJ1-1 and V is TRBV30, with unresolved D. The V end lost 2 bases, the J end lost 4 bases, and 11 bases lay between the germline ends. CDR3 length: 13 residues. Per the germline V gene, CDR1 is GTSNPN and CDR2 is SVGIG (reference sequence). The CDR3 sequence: CAWSSGKGTEAFF. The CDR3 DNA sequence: TGTGCCTGGAGTTCGGGGAAAGGCACTGAAGCTTTCTTT.

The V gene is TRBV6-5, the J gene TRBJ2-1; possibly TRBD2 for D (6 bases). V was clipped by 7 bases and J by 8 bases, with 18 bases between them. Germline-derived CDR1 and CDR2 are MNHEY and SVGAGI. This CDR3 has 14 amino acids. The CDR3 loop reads CASTDSGPDDEQFF. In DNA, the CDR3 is TGTGCCAGCACCGATAGCGGCCCCGATGATGAGCAGTTCTTC.

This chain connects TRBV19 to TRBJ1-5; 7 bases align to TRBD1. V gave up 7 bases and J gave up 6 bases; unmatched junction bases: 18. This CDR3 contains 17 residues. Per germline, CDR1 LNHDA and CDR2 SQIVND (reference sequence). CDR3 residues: CASTRTGPLLAGQPQHF. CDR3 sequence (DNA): TGTGCCAGTACCCGGACAGGCCCCCTCTTGGCCGGTCAGCCCCAGCATTTT.

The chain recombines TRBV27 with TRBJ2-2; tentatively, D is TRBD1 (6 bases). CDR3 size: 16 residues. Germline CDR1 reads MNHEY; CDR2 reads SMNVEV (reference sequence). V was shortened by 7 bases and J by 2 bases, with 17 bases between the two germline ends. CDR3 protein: CASTQLGGSNTGELFF. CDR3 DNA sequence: TGTGCCAGCACACAACTAGGGGGATCTAACACCGGGGAGCTGTTTTTT.

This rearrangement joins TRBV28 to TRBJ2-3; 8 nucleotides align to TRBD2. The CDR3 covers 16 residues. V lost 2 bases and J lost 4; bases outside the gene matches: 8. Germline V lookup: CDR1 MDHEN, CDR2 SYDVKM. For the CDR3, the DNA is TGTGCCAGCAGTTTACCCGGGGGGGCCTTAGCAGATACGCAGTATTTT. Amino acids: CASSLPGGALADTQYF.

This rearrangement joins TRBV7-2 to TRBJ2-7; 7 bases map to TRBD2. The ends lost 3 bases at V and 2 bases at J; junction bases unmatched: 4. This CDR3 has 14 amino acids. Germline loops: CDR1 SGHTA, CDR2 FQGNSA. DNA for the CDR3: TGTGCCAGCAGCTTCCCCGGACTAGCCTACGAGCAGTACTTC. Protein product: CASSFPGLAYEQYF.